The 11 T cell receptor beta chains reported below all come from one sample, sequenced in a study of shared clonotypes between healthy human individuals. Generated by immunoSEQ multiplex PCR, the TCRdb table keeps only in-frame clones and is missing some. The data hold around 2.1 million clones, with 93% observed a single time. Cells designated naive CD8 were CD45RO-negative and were positively selected for CCR7, with terminally differentiated effector memory CD45RA+ cells excluded. The sample consisted of naive CD8+ T cells from PBMCs. These TCRs come from a man between 18 and 29 years old in good health. Some clones in this sample may be carry-over from other donors' samples.

The rearrangement uses TRBV6-5 and TRBJ1-2; 7 bases agree with TRBD1. CDR3 length: 11 amino acids. V dropped 3 bases and J dropped 13; count of bases not matched to a gene: 5. Germline CDR1 and CDR2: MNHEY and SVGAGI. This chain's CDR3 is CASSYGTVLTF. The CDR3, as DNA: TGTGCCAGCAGTTATGGGACAGTGCTCACCTTC.

A note on this clone: Other DNA sequences from this sample encode an identical CDR3 as well. The genes are TRBV7-9 and TRBJ2-7; D is uncertain. Germline lookup yields CDR1 SEHNR and CDR2 FQNEAQ (reference sequence). CDR3 length: 12 amino acids. Trimming shortened V by 1 base and J by 6 bases, and 7 bases separated the two germline ends. CDR3 DNA: TGTGCCAGCAGCTTAGGCAGTCCCGAGCAGTACTTC. This sequence encodes CASSLGSPEQYF. Combining the CDR3 with reference TRBV7-9 and TRBJ2-7 gives the whole variable domain DTGVSQNPRHKITKRGQNVTFRCDPISEHNRLYWYRQTLGQGPEFLTYFQNEAQLEKSRLLSDRFSAERPKGSFSTLEIQRTEQGDSAMYLCASSLGSPEQYFGPGTRLTVT.

The V call is TRBV4-1, the J call TRBJ2-3; a possible D gene is TRBD2 (5 bases). The CDR3 loop spans 16 amino acids. The V and J ends lost 0 bases and 6 bases respectively, with 16 bases between them. Germline values: CDR1 MGHRA, CDR2 YSYEKL. The CDR3 nucleotides are TGCGCCAGCAGCCAAGATGGATACGGGATTATCGATACGCAGTATTTT. It specifies CASSQDGYGIIDTQYF.

The chain carries TRBV7-6 and TRBJ2-1; 9 nucleotides agree with TRBD2. Germline V CDR1 and CDR2: SGHVS, FNYEAQ. The CDR3 covers 16 residues. The V gene end was trimmed by 0 bases and the J gene end by 10 bases; junction bases not matched to a gene: 10. The CDR3, as DNA: TGTGCCAGCAGCTTAGCACACCCGGGACTAGCAACCGAGCAGTTCTTC. Residues: CASSLAHPGLATEQFF.

The chain joins TRBV9 to TRBJ2-7; 12 nucleotides align to TRBD2. With 3 bases clipped from V and 5 bases from J, the junction kept 6 bases outside the gene matches. CDR3 length: 15 amino acids. Germline assignment: CDR1 SGDLS and CDR2 YYNGEE. The CDR3 region has the DNA TGTGCCAGCAGCGCTAGCGGGAGGGCCATCGACGAGCAGTACTTC. This encodes CASSASGRAIDEQYF.

The gene calls are TRBV6-6 and TRBJ2-5; 7 positions agree with TRBD2. The DNA end favors TRBJ2-7, so the J call may be wrong. There are 16 residues in the CDR3. The germline CDR1 and CDR2 sequences are MNHNY and SVGAGI (reference sequence). In DNA, the CDR3 is TGTGCCAGCAGTCCCCGGGCGGGGGTCTTCTCCTACGAGCAGTACTTC. Translation gives CASSPRAGVFSYEQYF.

This clone occurred once. The chain carries TRBV5-6 and TRBJ1-1, with a tentative D call TRBD1 (5 bases). The germline V gene encodes CDR1 SGHDT and CDR2 YYEEEE. This CDR3 has 19 residues. V was trimmed by 3 bases and J by 3 bases, leaving 27 bases between them. The chain's CDR3 is CASSSPAHGLGRVDTEAFF. The CDR3 bases are TGTGCCAGCAGCTCCCCGGCCCATGGCCTGGGGCGAGTGGACACTGAAGCTTTCTTT. Combining the CDR3 with reference TRBV5-6 and TRBJ1-1 gives the whole variable domain DAGVTQSPTHLIKTRGQQVTLRCSPKSGHDTVSWYQQALGQGPQFIFQYYEEEERQRGNFPDRFSGHQFPNYSSELNVNALLLGDSALYLCASSSPAHGLGRVDTEAFFGQGTRLTVV.

The chain joins TRBV7-8 to TRBJ2-7, with 7 bases that match TRBD1. CDR1 is SGHVS and CDR2 is FQNEAQ in the germline V gene. The CDR3 runs to 14 residues. Unmatched junction bases numbered 6, after V lost 5 bases and J lost 2 bases. CDR3 amino acids: CASSATGSAYEQYF. The CDR3 DNA sequence: TGTGCCAGCAGCGCGACAGGGTCAGCCTACGAGCAGTACTTC.

This sequence joins TRBV5-5 and TRBJ2-3; D is unresolved. V was shortened by 1 base and J by 0 bases, with 9 bases between the two germline ends. Germline V gives CDR1 SGHKS, CDR2 YYEKEE (reference sequence). This CDR3 has 15 residues. The CDR3: CASSLIARSTDTQYF. In DNA, the CDR3 is TGTGCCAGCAGCTTGATAGCCCGAAGCACAGATACGCAGTATTTT.

This chain links TRBV28 with TRBJ2-1; 15 positions match TRBD2. The CDR3 runs 18 residues. V lost 4 bases to trimming and J lost 0 bases; unmatched junction nucleotides: 4. CDR1 is MDHEN and CDR2 is SYDVKM in the germline V gene. The chain's CDR3 is CASSSWTSGRASYNEQFF. The CDR3 nucleotides read TGTGCCAGCAGTTCGTGGACTAGCGGGAGGGCCTCCTACAATGAGCAGTTCTTC.

Note on this clone: Distinct nucleotide sequences in the sample also encode this CDR3. The V call is TRBV27, the J call TRBJ2-7, with 10 nucleotides matching TRBD1. Germline CDR1 reads MNHEY; CDR2 reads SMNVEV (reference sequence). Trimming cost V 5 bases and J 3 bases; bases outside gene matches: 10. This CDR3 region has 16 residues. CDR3 residues: CASSPSPGTGVYEQYF. CDR3 DNA sequence: TGTGCCAGCAGTCCCTCCCCCGGGACAGGGGTCTACGAGCAGTACTTC.